The 3 T cell receptor beta chains below come from one sample, sequenced in a study of a mutant IDH1 vaccine in newly diagnosed glioma. The antigens these receptors bind are not known. The table came from immunoSEQ multiplex PCR; TCRdb's copy has only in-frame clones and leaves some out. The table has tens of thousands of clones, about nine tenths seen once. Time point denoted: week 23, last vaccination. Each dose of the vaccine consisted of 300 ug of mutant IDH1 20-mer peptide, with topical imiquimod. The sequences come from PBMCs, collected from a glioma patient whose treatment included an IDH1 peptide vaccine. The receptors here all came from a man aged 35 to 55 with glioma.

The chain carries TRBV6-5 and TRBJ2-3; 7 positions match TRBD1. The germline V gene encodes CDR1 MNHEY and CDR2 SVGAGI. CDR3 length: 12 amino acids. The V and J ends lost 6 bases and 9 bases, in that order; junction bases with no gene match: 6. CDR3 DNA sequence: TGTGCCAGCAGCCCCCGGGGACAGACGCAGTATTTT. Its protein product is CASSPRGQTQYF.

This chain connects TRBV5-6 to TRBJ2-7, with 12 bases identical to TRBD2. J was trimmed by 4 bases and V by 0 bases; bases with no gene match: 8. From germline, CDR1 is SGHDT and CDR2 YYEEEE. The CDR3 extends over 17 amino acids. The CDR3 spells CASSLGRTSGRSYEQYF. The CDR3 nucleotides read TGTGCCAGCAGCTTGGGCCGCACTAGCGGGAGGTCTTACGAGCAGTACTTC.

This sequence joins TRBV9 and TRBJ2-3, with 10 bases that match TRBD2. The CDR3 runs to 15 residues. Trimming cost V 0 bases and J 5 bases; bases outside gene matches: 3. The germline gives CDR1 SGDLS, CDR2 YYNGEE. CDR3 sequence (DNA): TGTGCCAGCAGCGTAGAAGCGGGAGGGGTAGATACGCAGTATTTT. It codes for CASSVEAGGVDTQYF.